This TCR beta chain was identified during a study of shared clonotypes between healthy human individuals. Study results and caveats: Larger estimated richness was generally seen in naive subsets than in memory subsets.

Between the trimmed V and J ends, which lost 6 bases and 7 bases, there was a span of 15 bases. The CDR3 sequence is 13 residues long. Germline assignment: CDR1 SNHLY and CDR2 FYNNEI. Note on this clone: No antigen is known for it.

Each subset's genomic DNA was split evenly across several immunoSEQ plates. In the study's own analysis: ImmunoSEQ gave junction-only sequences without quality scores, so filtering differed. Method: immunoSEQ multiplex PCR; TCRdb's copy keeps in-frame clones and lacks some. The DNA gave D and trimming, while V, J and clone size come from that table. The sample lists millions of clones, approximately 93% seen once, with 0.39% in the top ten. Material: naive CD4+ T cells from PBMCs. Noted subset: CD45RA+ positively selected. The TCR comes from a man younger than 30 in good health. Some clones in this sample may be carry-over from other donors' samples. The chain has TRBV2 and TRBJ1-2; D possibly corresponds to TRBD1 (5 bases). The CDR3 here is CASREPNGGGYTF. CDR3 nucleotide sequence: TGTGCCAGCAGGGAACCTAATGGGGGTGGCTACACCTTC. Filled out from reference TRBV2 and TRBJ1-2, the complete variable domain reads EPEVTQTPSHQVTQMGQEVILRCVPISNHLYFYWYRQILGQKVEFLVSFYNNEISEKSEIFDDQFSVERPDGSNFTLKIRSTKLEDSAMYFCASREPNGGGYTFGSGTRLTVV.